The 18 T cell receptor beta chains below come from one sample, sequenced in a study of blood T cell repertoires in COVID-19. Sequencing used immunoSEQ multiplex PCR; TCRdb keeps in-frame clones, though not all of them. The sample has about 130,000 clones, 90% seen once. Input material: peripheral blood. All receptors come from a man aged 50-59 years with active COVID-19.

The chain carries TRBV2 and TRBJ2-3; a possible D gene is TRBD2 (5 bases). Germline V lookup: CDR1 SNHLY, CDR2 FYNNEI. This CDR3 region has 15 residues. The V end was cut by 7 bases, the J end by 0 bases, with 14 bases between. CDR3 DNA sequence: TGTGCCAGCAACCTACCGGGGATGAGCACAGATACGCAGTATTTT. Protein sequence: CASNLPGMSTDTQYF.

The chain's CDR3 is CASSQSPGREETQYF. The CDR3, as DNA: TGTGCCAGCAGCCAATCACCCGGGAGGGAAGAGACCCAGTACTTC. V usage is TRBV3-1 (or the pseudogene TRBV3-2) and J usage is TRBJ2-5, with 8 bases that match TRBD2. The CDR3 runs 15 residues. Germline lookup yields CDR1 LGHDT and CDR2 YNNKEL (reference sequence). The V gene end was trimmed by 2 bases and the J gene end by 3 bases; junction bases not matched to a gene: 5.

The rearrangement uses TRBV2 and TRBJ2-1, with TRBD2 matching 7 bases. Trimming took 6 bases from V and 5 from J; bases not matched to a gene: 10. Per germline, CDR1 SNHLY and CDR2 FYNNEI. This CDR3 contains 15 residues. The CDR3 region is CASSPEAGVNNEQFF. CDR3 DNA: TGTGCCAGCAGCCCCGAGGCGGGGGTCAACAATGAGCAGTTCTTC. Variable domain in full (rest from reference TRBV2 and TRBJ2-1): EPEVTQTPSHQVTQMGQEVILRCVPISNHLYFYWYRQILGQKVEFLVSFYNNEISEKSEIFDDQFSVERPDGSNFTLKIRSTKLEDSAMYFCASSPEAGVNNEQFFGPGTRLTVL.

This chain links TRBV6-5 with TRBJ1-1; D may be TRBD1 (5 bases). The V gene's germline CDR1 is MNHEY and CDR2 SVGAGI. CDR3 length: 15 amino acids. The germline V and J ends were trimmed by 2 bases and 11 bases, with 21 bases remaining between them. As DNA, the CDR3 is TGTGCCAGCAGTTACCAAGGGGCCAGGGCCAGAGAGGCTTTCTTT. Amino acids: CASSYQGARAREAFF.

This clone showed up just a few times. The CDR3 sequence: CASKFAAGEFWQFF. For the CDR3, the DNA is TGTGCCAGCAAATTCGCCGCAGGGGAATTTTGGCAGTTCTTC. The V call is TRBV6-5, the J call TRBJ2-1, with D tentatively TRBD1 (6 bases). The germline gives CDR1 MNHEY, CDR2 SVGAGI. The V end lost 7 bases, the J end lost 12 bases, and 22 bases lay between the germline ends. This CDR3 region has 14 residues.

The chain links TRBV10-3 to TRBJ2-1; 7 bases are a match to TRBD2. Germline V CDR1 and CDR2: ENHRY, SYGVKD. The CDR3 is made up of 16 amino acids. V was pared by 4 bases and J by 6 bases, with 12 bases of the junction left unmatched. CDR3 coding DNA: TGTGCCATCAGTGGCCGAGCGGGATCCACCCCCAATGAGCAGTTCTTC. It translates to CAISGRAGSTPNEQFF.

The chain has TRBV18 and TRBJ2-1, with 7 bases identical to TRBD2. Germline loops: CDR1 KGHSH, CDR2 LQKENI. The CDR3 runs to 15 residues. V shed 5 bases, J shed 0 bases, and the junction held 4 bases outside the gene matches. CDR3 in DNA: TGTGCCAGCTCATCGGCGGGAGTCTCCTACAATGAGCAGTTCTTC. It translates to CASSSAGVSYNEQFF.

The chain couples TRBV2 to TRBJ2-1, with 12 positions matching TRBD2. Germline V gives CDR1 SNHLY, CDR2 FYNNEI. CDR3 size: 14 residues. V shed 2 bases, J shed 8 bases, and the junction held 1 base outside the gene matches. The CDR3 sequence: CASSELAGGHEQFF. As DNA, the CDR3 is TGTGCCAGCAGTGAACTAGCGGGGGGGCATGAGCAGTTCTTC.

The chain uses TRBV12-5 and TRBJ2-1, with TRBD2 matching over 13 bases. The CDR3 has 17 amino acids. CDR1 is LGHNT, CDR2 FRNRAP, per germline. V lost 2 bases and J lost 8; bases outside the gene matches: 9. CDR3 region: CASGLFTSGRAVDEQFF. The CDR3 nucleotides read TGTGCTAGTGGTTTGTTTACTAGCGGGAGGGCGGTCGATGAGCAGTTCTTC.

The chain is built from TRBV15 and TRBJ1-1, with unresolved D. This CDR3 has 12 amino acids. The germline V and J ends were trimmed by 1 base and 10 bases, with 10 bases remaining between them. Germline V gene data show CDR1 as LNHNV and CDR2 as YYDKDF (reference sequence). The CDR3 bases are TGTGCCACCAGCAGAGGAGCCTCGGGAGCTTTCTTT. It yields the protein CATSRGASGAFF.

The J gene is TRBJ1-1, the V gene TRBV7-2; the D gene is possibly TRBD1 (6 bases). The CDR3 is made up of 13 amino acids. Germline CDR1 and CDR2: SGHTA and FQGNSA. With 4 bases removed from V and 3 bases from J, the gap between germline ends came to 9 bases. The CDR3 region is CASSSDRDTEAFF. DNA of the CDR3: TGTGCCAGCAGCTCGGACAGAGACACTGAAGCTTTCTTT.

This chain joins TRBV9 and TRBJ2-1; 8 bases align to TRBD2. Trimming cost V 0 bases and J 4 bases; bases outside gene matches: 3. Germline V lookup: CDR1 SGDLS, CDR2 YYNGEE. This CDR3 contains 15 residues. The CDR3 protein is CASSVERGPYNEQFF. The CDR3 nucleotides are TGTGCCAGCAGCGTAGAGCGGGGGCCGTACAATGAGCAGTTCTTC.

This chain links TRBV9 with TRBJ2-3; 8 bases agree with TRBD2. The length of the CDR3 is 17 residues. After removal of 3 bases from V and 6 bases from J, the junction contained 15 bases not matched to a gene. Looked up from germline, CDR1 is SGDLS and CDR2 is YYNGEE. The CDR3 region is CASSARIAGGAGDTQYF. The DNA for the CDR3 is TGTGCCAGCAGCGCTCGGATAGCCGGGGGGGCAGGGGATACGCAGTATTTT.

The V gene is TRBV27, the J gene TRBJ1-1, with D uncertain. Germline CDR1 MNHEY, CDR2 SMNVEV (reference sequence). CDR3 size: 16 residues. V was cut by 7 bases and J by 2 bases, with 20 bases left in between. As DNA, the CDR3 is TGTGCCAGCAACGGACGGACTGGCGGAGGTAACACTGAAGCTTTCTTT. This codes for CASNGRTGGGNTEAFF.

This sequence joins TRBV19 and TRBJ2-1; 10 positions match TRBD2. The germline gives CDR1 LNHDA, CDR2 SQIVND (reference sequence). The CDR3 is made up of 14 amino acids. The junction had 5 bases not matched to a gene; V was cut back by 4 bases and J by 8 bases. This CDR3 is CASSSQREGDEQFF. The CDR3 DNA sequence: TGTGCCAGTAGTAGCCAGCGGGAGGGTGATGAGCAGTTCTTC.

The CDR3 sequence: CASSPLRAKADRGSYEQYF. The DNA for the CDR3 is TGTGCCAGCAGTCCCCTTCGGGCGAAGGCAGACAGAGGATCCTACGAGCAGTACTTC. The chain uses TRBV6-6 and TRBJ2-7, with TRBD1 as a possible D gene (5 bases). In germline, CDR1 is MNHNY, CDR2 SVGAGI (reference sequence). Between the trimmed V and J ends, which lost 5 bases and 1 base, there was a span of 27 bases. CDR3 length equals 19 residues.

This sequence joins TRBV7-2 and TRBJ2-3; 10 bases fit TRBD2. Germline V lookup: CDR1 SGHTA, CDR2 FQGNSA. The ends lost 5 bases at V and 2 bases at J; junction bases unmatched: 10. The CDR3 runs to 17 residues. The CDR3 DNA sequence: TGTGCCAGCAGCCCAGCGACTAGCGGGCCTTACACAGATACGCAGTATTTT. Its protein is CASSPATSGPYTDTQYF.

The genes are TRBV5-6 and TRBJ2-1; D is possibly TRBD1 (6 bases). V lost 7 bases and J lost 7, with 21 bases in between. CDR3 length equals 15 residues. The germline V gene encodes CDR1 SGHDT and CDR2 YYEEEE. The CDR3 region has the DNA TGTGCCAGCTGCAAGGAACACAGGGTAGGGAATGAGCAGTTCTTC. Translating gives CASCKEHRVGNEQFF.